This passage covers 2 T cell receptor beta chains from one sample sequenced in a study of blood T cell repertoires in COVID-19. Only in-frame clones appear in the TCRdb table, and some are missing; sequencing was by immunoSEQ multiplex PCR. The sample has about 200,000 clones; roughly nine tenths are singletons. Sequencing was done on a sample of peripheral blood. The origin of the receptors is a woman between 65 and 79 years old with acute or convalescent COVID-19.

This clone has a handful of counts. The chain employs TRBV5-8 and TRBJ1-1, with D maybe TRBD1 (5 bases). V was clipped by 1 base and J by 8 bases, with 9 bases between them. CDR3 length: 12 residues. Germline loops: CDR1 SGHTS, CDR2 YDEGEE. The CDR3 here is CASSLKPGEAFF. DNA for the CDR3: TGTGCCAGCAGCTTGAAGCCAGGGGAAGCTTTCTTT.

This rearrangement joins TRBV29-1 to TRBJ2-2, with D possibly TRBD1 on 5 matching bases. The CDR3 length is 13 residues. Germline V gene data show CDR1 as SQVTM and CDR2 as ANQGSEA. The germline V and J ends were trimmed by 4 bases and 3 bases, with 9 bases remaining between them. The CDR3, as DNA: TGCAGCGTTGTGACAGTGTACACCGGGGAGCTGTTTTTT. Translating gives CSVVTVYTGELFF.